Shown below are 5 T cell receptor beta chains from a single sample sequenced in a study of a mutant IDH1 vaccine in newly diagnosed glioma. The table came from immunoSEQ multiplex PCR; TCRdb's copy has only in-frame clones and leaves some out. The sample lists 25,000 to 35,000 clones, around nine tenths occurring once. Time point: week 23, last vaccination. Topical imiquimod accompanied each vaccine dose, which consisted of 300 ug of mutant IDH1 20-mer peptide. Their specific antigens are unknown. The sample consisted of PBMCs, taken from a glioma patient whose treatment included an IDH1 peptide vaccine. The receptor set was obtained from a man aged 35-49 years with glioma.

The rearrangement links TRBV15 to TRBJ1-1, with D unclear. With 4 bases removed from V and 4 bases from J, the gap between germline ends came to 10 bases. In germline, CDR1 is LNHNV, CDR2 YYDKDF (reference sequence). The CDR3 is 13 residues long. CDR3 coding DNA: TGTGCCACCAGCATGGGAAAGGCCACTGAAGCTTTCTTT. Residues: CATSMGKATEAFF.

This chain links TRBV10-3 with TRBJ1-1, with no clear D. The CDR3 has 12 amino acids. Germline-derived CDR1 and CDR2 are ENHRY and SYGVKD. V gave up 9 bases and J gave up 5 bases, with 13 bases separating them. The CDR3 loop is CAMRAEGTEAFF. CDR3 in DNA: TGTGCCATGCGGGCTGAAGGTACTGAAGCTTTCTTT.

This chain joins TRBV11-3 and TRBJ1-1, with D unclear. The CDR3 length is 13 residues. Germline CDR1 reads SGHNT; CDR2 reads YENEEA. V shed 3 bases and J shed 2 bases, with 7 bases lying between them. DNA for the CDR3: TGTGCCAGCAGCTTGGACCTTAACACTGAAGCTTTCTTT. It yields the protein CASSLDLNTEAFF.

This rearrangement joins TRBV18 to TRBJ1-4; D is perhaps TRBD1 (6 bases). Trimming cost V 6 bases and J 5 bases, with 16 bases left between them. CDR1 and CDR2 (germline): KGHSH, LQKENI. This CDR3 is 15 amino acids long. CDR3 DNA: TGTGCCAGCTCTCCAGGGGCCGTGGAAAATGAAAAACTGTTTTTT. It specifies CASSPGAVENEKLFF. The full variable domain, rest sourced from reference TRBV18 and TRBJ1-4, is NAGVMQNPRHLVRRRGQEARLRCSPMKGHSHVYWYRQLPEEGLKFMVYLQKENIIDESGMPKERFSAEFPKEGPSILRIQQVVRGDSAAYFCASSPGAVENEKLFFGSGTQLSVL.

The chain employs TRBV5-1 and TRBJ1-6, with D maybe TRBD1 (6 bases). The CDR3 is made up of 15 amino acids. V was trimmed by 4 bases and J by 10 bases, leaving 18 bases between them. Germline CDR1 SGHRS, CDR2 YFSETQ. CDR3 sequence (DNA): TGCGCCAGCAGCCCCCTGGGGGGCAGGGGATCACCCCTCCACTTT. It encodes CASSPLGGRGSPLHF.